The rows below give T cell receptor beta chains drawn from one sample of a study of read filtering for tumor transcriptome and immune sequencing. One entry per CDR3 protein results from TCRdb running MiXCR on the reads. The data show 30,000 to 40,000 distinct CDR3 sequences, around 15% seen once. The sequencing input was a population of CD138-negative cells sorted from bone marrow. These receptors all stem from a donor aged 40 or over with multiple myeloma. Both conserved end residues are trimmed from each CDR3. The order of the fields is V gene, J gene, D gene, CDR3 protein. The D gene is left open where the match is weak.

TRBV7-2	TRBJ1-2	TRBD1	ASTQGANYGYT
TRBV12-3/TRBV12-4	TRBJ2-3	-	ASSTTPGQTPVY
TRBV20-1	TRBJ2-6	-	SARDQRTASDVLT
TRBV7-2	TRBJ2-5	-	ASSRFPQETQY
TRBV2	TRBJ1-1	TRBD1	ASLKDRGEAF
TRBV13	TRBJ2-1	-	ASSLGRTANEQF
TRBV29-1	TRBJ2-3	-	SVDDGTDTQY
TRBV28	TRBJ2-3	TRBD2	ASSTKRETSTDAQY
TRBV12-3/TRBV12-4	TRBJ1-1	-	ATSTGAEAF
TRBV12-3/TRBV12-4	TRBJ2-1	-	ASNLPPGSYSEQF
TRBV27	TRBJ2-3	-	ASSSQLLSTDTQY
TRBV20-1	TRBJ2-3	-	SAFPPTGTDTQY
TRBV20-1	TRBJ1-1	-	SAYRTTGLPTNTEAF
TRBV7-9	TRBJ2-7	-	ASSLGGPDSYGQY
TRBV30	TRBJ1-6	-	AWGKMGPLH
TRBV19	TRBJ1-5	-	ASSMGAGASLYSNQPQH
TRBV29-1	TRBJ1-1	-	SVSQLNTEAF
TRBV29-1	TRBJ1-2	-	SVARDIAPTGYGYT
TRBV7-9	TRBJ1-1	-	ASSPRPGADTEAF